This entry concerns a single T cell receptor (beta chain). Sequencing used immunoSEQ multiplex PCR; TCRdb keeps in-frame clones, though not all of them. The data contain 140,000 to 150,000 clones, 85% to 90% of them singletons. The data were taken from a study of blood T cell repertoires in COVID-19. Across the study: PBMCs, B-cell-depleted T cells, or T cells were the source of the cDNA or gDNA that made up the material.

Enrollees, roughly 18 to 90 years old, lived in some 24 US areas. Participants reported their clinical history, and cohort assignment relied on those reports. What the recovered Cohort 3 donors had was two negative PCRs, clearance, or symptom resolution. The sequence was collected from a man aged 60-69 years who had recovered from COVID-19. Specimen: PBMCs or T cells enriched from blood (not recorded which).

The CDR3 sequence is CASSPGDRGWETQYF. In DNA form, the CDR3 reads TGTGCCAGCAGCCCAGGGGACAGGGGGTGGGAGACCCAGTACTTC. V gene TRBV11-2 combines with J gene TRBJ2-5; 11 bases agree with TRBD1. This CDR3 contains 15 residues. Germline assignment: CDR1 SGHAT and CDR2 FQNNGV. V dropped 5 bases and J dropped 5; count of bases not matched to a gene: 7.